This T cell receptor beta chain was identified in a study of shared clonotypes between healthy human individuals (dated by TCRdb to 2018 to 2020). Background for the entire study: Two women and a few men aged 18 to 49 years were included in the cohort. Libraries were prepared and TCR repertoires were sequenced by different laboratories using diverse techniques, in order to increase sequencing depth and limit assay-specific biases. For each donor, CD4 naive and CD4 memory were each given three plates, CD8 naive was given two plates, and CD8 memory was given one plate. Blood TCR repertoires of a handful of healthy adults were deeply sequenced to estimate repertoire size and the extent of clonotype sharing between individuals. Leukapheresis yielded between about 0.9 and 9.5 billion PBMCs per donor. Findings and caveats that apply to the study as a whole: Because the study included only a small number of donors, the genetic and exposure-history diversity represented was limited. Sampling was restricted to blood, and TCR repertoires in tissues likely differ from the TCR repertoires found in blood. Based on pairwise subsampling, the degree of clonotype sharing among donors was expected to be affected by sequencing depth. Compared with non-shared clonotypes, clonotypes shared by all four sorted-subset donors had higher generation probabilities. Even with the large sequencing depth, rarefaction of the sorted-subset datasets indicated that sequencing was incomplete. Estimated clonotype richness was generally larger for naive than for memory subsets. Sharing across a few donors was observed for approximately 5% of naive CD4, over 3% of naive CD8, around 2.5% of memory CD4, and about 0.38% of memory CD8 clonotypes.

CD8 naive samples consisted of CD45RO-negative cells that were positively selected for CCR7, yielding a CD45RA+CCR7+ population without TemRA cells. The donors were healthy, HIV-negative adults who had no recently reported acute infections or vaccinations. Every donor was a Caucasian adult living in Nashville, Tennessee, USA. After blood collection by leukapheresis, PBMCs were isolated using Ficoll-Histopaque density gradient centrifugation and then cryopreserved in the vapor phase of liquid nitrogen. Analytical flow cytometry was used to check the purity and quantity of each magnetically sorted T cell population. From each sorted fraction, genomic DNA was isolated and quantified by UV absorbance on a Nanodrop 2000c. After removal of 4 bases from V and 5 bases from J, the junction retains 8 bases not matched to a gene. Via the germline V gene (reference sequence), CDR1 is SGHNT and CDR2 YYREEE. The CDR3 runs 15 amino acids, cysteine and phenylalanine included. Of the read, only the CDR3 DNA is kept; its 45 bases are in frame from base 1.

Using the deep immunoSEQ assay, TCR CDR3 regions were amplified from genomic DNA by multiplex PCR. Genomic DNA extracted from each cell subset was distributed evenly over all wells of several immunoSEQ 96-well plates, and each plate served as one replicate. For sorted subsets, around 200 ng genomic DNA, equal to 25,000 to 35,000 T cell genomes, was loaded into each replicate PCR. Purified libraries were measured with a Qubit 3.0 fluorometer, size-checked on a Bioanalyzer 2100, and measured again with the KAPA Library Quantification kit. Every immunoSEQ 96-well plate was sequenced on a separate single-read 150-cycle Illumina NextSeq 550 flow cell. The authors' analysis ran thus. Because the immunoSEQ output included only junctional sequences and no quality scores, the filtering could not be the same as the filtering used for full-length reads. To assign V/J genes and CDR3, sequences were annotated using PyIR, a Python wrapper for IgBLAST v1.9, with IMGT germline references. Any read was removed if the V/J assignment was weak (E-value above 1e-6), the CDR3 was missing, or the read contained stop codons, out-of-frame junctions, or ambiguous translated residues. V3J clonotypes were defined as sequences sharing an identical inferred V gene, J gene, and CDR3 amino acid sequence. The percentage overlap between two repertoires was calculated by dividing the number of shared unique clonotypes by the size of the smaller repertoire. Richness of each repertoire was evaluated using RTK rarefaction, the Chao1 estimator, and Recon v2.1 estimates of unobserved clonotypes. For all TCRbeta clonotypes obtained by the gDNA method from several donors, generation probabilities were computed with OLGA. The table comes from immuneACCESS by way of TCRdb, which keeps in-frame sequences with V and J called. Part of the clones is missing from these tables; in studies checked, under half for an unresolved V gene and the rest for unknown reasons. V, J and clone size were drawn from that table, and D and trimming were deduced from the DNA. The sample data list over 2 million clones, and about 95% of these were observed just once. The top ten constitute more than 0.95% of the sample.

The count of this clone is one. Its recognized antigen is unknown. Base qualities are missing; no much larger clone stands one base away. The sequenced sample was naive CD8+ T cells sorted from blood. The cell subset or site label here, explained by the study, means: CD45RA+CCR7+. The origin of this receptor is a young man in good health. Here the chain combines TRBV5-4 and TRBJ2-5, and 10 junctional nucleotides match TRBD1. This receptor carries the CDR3 CASSVTGTGVETQYF. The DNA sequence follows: TGTGCCAGCAGCGTAACCGGGACAGGGGTCGAGACCCAGTACTTC.